Shown below are 28 T cell receptor beta chains from a single sample sequenced in a study of cytomegalovirus exposure and HLA in healthy donors. PCR employed 60 Vbeta and 13 Jbeta primers. Using immunoSEQ multiplex PCR, the repertoire was profiled, and TCRdb retains in-frame clones only, with some absent. The sample has around 130,000 clones, around two thirds seen once. The sequenced sample was PBMCs. The receptors were gathered from a male donor in good health and CMV-seronegative.

This chain links TRBV5-1 with TRBJ1-1; possibly TRBD1 for D (5 bases). Looked up from germline, CDR1 is SGHRS and CDR2 is YFSETQ. The ends were cut back, 1 base at V and 10 bases at J, with 14 bases in the middle. The CDR3 runs 13 residues. The chain's CDR3 is CASSLSGPGGAFF. As DNA, the CDR3 is TGCGCCAGCAGCTTGTCCGGGCCGGGGGGAGCTTTCTTT.

This clone was seen more than once but under ten times. The chain employs TRBV14 and TRBJ1-1, with D hard to call. V was shortened by 0 bases and J by 0 bases, with 8 bases between the two germline ends. Germline values: CDR1 SGHDN, CDR2 FVKESK. The CDR3 runs to 15 residues. The CDR3 DNA follows: TGTGCCAGCAGCCAAGATCAGCGGATGAACACTGAAGCTTTCTTT. This encodes CASSQDQRMNTEAFF.

This chain uses TRBV4-1 with TRBJ1-1; 10 nucleotides line up with TRBD1. CDR3 length: 18 amino acids. V lost 6 bases, J lost 6 bases, and 19 bases stayed unmatched. Germline V gene lookup returns CDR1 MGHRA and CDR2 YSYEKL. Here the CDR3 reads CASSWYGTGAFPGAEAFF. Written as DNA, the CDR3 is TGCGCCAGCAGTTGGTATGGGACAGGGGCCTTCCCAGGCGCTGAAGCTTTCTTT.

This clone was counted only a few times. This chain links TRBV19 with TRBJ1-5; D possibly corresponds to TRBD1 (5 bases). Looked up from germline, CDR1 is LNHDA and CDR2 is SQIVND (reference sequence). V lost 7 bases to trimming and J lost 7 bases, with 11 bases between them. The length of the CDR3 is 12 residues. The CDR3 nucleotides read TGTGCCAGTAATCCGGCAGGGCAGCCCCAGCATTTT. It is translated as CASNPAGQPQHF.

The chain is built from TRBV7-2 and TRBJ2-7; 7 positions agree with TRBD1. Germline values: CDR1 SGHTA, CDR2 FQGNSA. The CDR3 is 14 amino acids. The ends lost 1 base at V and 2 bases at J; junction bases unmatched: 2. The CDR3 nucleotides read TGTGCCAGCAGCTTAGTAGGACAGGCCTACGAGCAGTACTTC. It encodes CASSLVGQAYEQYF. Using reference TRBV7-2 and TRBJ2-7 for the parts outside the CDR3, the full variable domain is GAGVSQSPSNKVTEKGKDVELRCDPISGHTALYWYRQSLGQGLEFLIYFQGNSAPDKSGLPSDRFSAERTGGSVSTLTIQRTQQEDSAVYLCASSLVGQAYEQYFGPGTRLTVT.

This clone was counted between two and nine times. This chain connects TRBV15 to TRBJ2-3; 7 bases align to TRBD2. V trimming: 1 base; J trimming: 0 bases; junction bases outside the gene matches: 1. The CDR3 sequence is 15 residues long. Per germline, CDR1 LNHNV and CDR2 YYDKDF (reference sequence). CDR3 in DNA: TGTGCCACCAGCAGAGCCGGGGGGAGCACAGATACGCAGTATTTT. This encodes CATSRAGGSTDTQYF.

A single count supports this clone. The V call is TRBV4-3, the J call TRBJ1-6; D unclear. Trimming removed 0 bases at V and 8 bases at J, with 5 bases between. From germline, CDR1 is LGHNA and CDR2 YSLEER. The CDR3 totals 13 residues. DNA for the CDR3: TGCGCCAGCAGCCAAGATTCGGATTCACCCCTCCACTTT. This encodes CASSQDSDSPLHF.

CDR3 sequence (DNA): TGTGCCAGCAGTTACGGCCCCGGGAACATTCAGTACTTC. Protein: CASSYGPGNIQYF. The gene calls are TRBV6-6 and TRBJ2-4, with no clear D. The CDR3 totals 13 residues. Trimming shortened V by 2 bases and J by 7 bases, and 9 bases separated the two germline ends. Germline CDR1 and CDR2: MNHNY and SVGAGI (reference sequence).

The sample holds one count of this clone. Germline and junction disagree at one end, which may indicate a read error. The gene calls are TRBV5-6 and TRBJ2-3; weak D call: TRBD1 (7 bases). In germline, CDR1 is SGHDT, CDR2 YYEEEE. The CDR3 length is 16 residues. The CDR3 coding sequence is TGTGCCCGCAGCCCTCTCGCGCCGGAGGGGGCGGATACGCAGTATTTT. It is translated as CARSPLAPEGADTQYF.

J is TRBJ2-5 and V is TRBV5-4, with D perhaps matching TRBD2 (5 bases). Germline values: CDR1 SGHNT, CDR2 YYREEE (reference sequence). Trimming left V 5 bases short and J 2 bases short, with 13 bases between. CDR3 length: 14 residues. CDR3: CASSRRLGQETQYF. DNA of the CDR3: TGTGCCAGCAGTCGGAGGCTAGGACAAGAGACCCAGTACTTC.

This clone was counted between two and nine times. The V and J genes are TRBV12-5 and TRBJ2-7, with 8 bases identical to TRBD1. Germline V gives CDR1 LGHNT, CDR2 FRNRAP. V shed 2 bases and J 0 bases; nucleotides not matched to a gene: 3. This CDR3 has 15 residues. This chain's CDR3 is CASGLSDRASYEQYF. The DNA for the CDR3 is TGTGCTAGTGGTTTGTCGGACAGGGCCTCCTACGAGCAGTACTTC.

The chain uses TRBV6-5 and TRBJ1-2; 10 bases match TRBD1. Germline CDR1 is MNHEY and CDR2 is SVGAGI. CDR3 length: 14 amino acids. Germline trimming cut 6 bases from V and 2 bases from J; bases unmatched to any gene: 3. DNA for the CDR3: TGTGCCAGCAGGCTGGGACAGGGGAACTATGGCTACACCTTC. The encoded protein is CASRLGQGNYGYTF.

J is TRBJ1-3 and V is TRBV28; a possible D gene is TRBD1 (6 bases). Trimming shortened V by 5 bases and J by 6 bases, and 14 bases separated the two germline ends. The CDR3 sequence is 14 residues long. The germline gives CDR1 MDHEN, CDR2 SYDVKM. CDR3 sequence reads: CASSPGGSTNTIYF. CDR3 DNA sequence: TGTGCCAGCAGTCCGGGGGGCAGTACAAACACCATATATTTT.

This clone appeared a few times. The rearrangement joins TRBV2 to TRBJ1-2; possible D gene TRBD1, 6 bases. Germline CDR1 reads SNHLY; CDR2 reads FYNNEI. Trimming removed 2 bases from V and 8 bases from J, with 18 bases in between. This CDR3 contains 15 residues. The CDR3 bases are TGTGCCAGCAGTGAATTGTATAGGGACACGGAAGGCTACACCTTC. Translation gives CASSELYRDTEGYTF.

The table lists this clone with a few counts. The rearrangement joins TRBV6-5 to TRBJ2-7; D is ambiguous. Germline V gene sequence: CDR1 MNHEY, CDR2 SVGAGI. V was cut by 3 bases and J by 0 bases, with 12 bases left in between. This CDR3 has 15 amino acids. The CDR3 region is CASSYLEGGSYEQYF. CDR3 DNA sequence: TGTGCCAGCAGTTATCTCGAAGGCGGCTCCTACGAGCAGTACTTC.

This clone was detected only a few times. This chain connects TRBV29-1 to TRBJ2-5; 7 positions agree with TRBD2. Germline V gene sequence: CDR1 SQVTM, CDR2 ANQGSEA. The V segment lost 7 bases and the J segment 5 bases; nucleotides outside the gene matches: 4. The CDR3 is made up of 11 amino acids. The CDR3 protein is CSGRRGETQYF. The CDR3 region has the DNA TGCAGCGGGCGGCGGGGGGAGACCCAGTACTTC.

This chain connects TRBV4-2 to TRBJ2-2, with D possibly being TRBD2 (7 bases). Looked up from germline, CDR1 is LGHNA and CDR2 is YNFKEQ. V lost 0 bases to trimming and J lost 7 bases, with 15 bases between them. The CDR3 length is 16 residues. CDR3 in amino acids: CASSQDAGGRIGELFF. The CDR3 DNA reads TGTGCCAGCAGCCAAGATGCCGGGGGGCGTATCGGGGAGCTGTTTTTT.

The chain employs TRBV5-1 and TRBJ2-5; TRBD2 matches at 9 bases. CDR3 size: 16 residues. The germline gives CDR1 SGHRS, CDR2 YFSETQ. V dropped 0 bases and J dropped 4; count of bases not matched to a gene: 7. CDR3 nucleotide sequence: TGCGCCAGCAGCTTGGCCATCGGCGGGGGGGTAGAGACCCAGTACTTC. This encodes CASSLAIGGGVETQYF.

The V and J genes are TRBV18 and TRBJ1-4, with 10 bases identical to TRBD1. Germline V gene lookup returns CDR1 KGHSH and CDR2 LQKENI. Trimming at V came to 6 bases and at J to 7 bases, leaving 14 bases not matched to a gene. CDR3 length: 17 residues. This CDR3 reads CASSLPRQGASGEKLFF. CDR3 DNA sequence: TGTGCCAGCTCGCTTCCTCGACAGGGGGCGAGCGGTGAAAAACTGTTTTTT.

The CDR3 loop reads CASSPDSYGYTF. CDR3 coding DNA: TGTGCCAGCAGCCCCGACAGCTATGGCTACACCTTC. The V and J genes are TRBV7-2 and TRBJ1-2; weak D call: TRBD1 (5 bases). The CDR3 extends over 12 amino acids. Germline CDR1 is SGHTA and CDR2 is FQGNSA. V was trimmed by 5 bases and J by 4 bases, leaving 8 bases between them.

This clone came up a few times. V and J are TRBV6-1 and TRBJ1-2; 10 bases map to TRBD1. Germline V lookup: CDR1 MNHNS, CDR2 SASEGT. The trim removed 1 base at V and 8 bases at J, leaving 7 bases unmatched. The CDR3 has 15 amino acids. CDR3 nucleotides: TGTGCCAGCAGTGAAGTAAGGGGACAGGGGCCCGGCTACACCTTC. The encoded protein is CASSEVRGQGPGYTF.

This clone appeared a few times. The J gene is TRBJ1-2, the V gene TRBV18, with 9 bases aligning to TRBD1. Per germline, CDR1 KGHSH and CDR2 LQKENI. V dropped 3 bases and J dropped 10; count of bases not matched to a gene: 12. This CDR3 is 15 amino acids long. The CDR3 sequence is CASSPNMGQGSSYTF. CDR3 coding DNA: TGTGCCAGCTCACCTAACATGGGACAGGGTAGTTCCTACACCTTC.

The chain joins TRBV9 to TRBJ1-4, with 8 bases identical to TRBD1. From germline, CDR1 is SGDLS and CDR2 YYNGEE. The ends lost 0 bases at V and 8 bases at J; junction bases unmatched: 6. The CDR3 loop spans 15 amino acids. CDR3 amino acids: CASSVEDRVGEKLFF. Here the CDR3 DNA reads TGTGCCAGCAGCGTAGAGGACAGGGTAGGCGAAAAACTGTTTTTT.

The chain recombines TRBV5-8 with TRBJ1-4, with TRBD1 matching 7 bases. The CDR3 runs to 16 residues. From germline, CDR1 is SGHTS and CDR2 YDEGEE. J gave up 0 bases and V 3 bases, and 5 bases lay outside the gene matches. The CDR3 region is CASSSGQSATNEKLFF. The CDR3, as DNA: TGTGCCAGCAGCTCGGGACAGTCTGCAACTAATGAAAAACTGTTTTTT.

The chain has TRBV7-2 and TRBJ1-1; tentatively, D is TRBD1 (5 bases). Germline V gene lookup returns CDR1 SGHTA and CDR2 FQGNSA. The CDR3 has 13 residues. Trimming cost V 4 bases and J 7 bases, with 13 bases left between them. As DNA, the CDR3 is TGTGCCAGCAGCTCAAGACTGGGGGGTGAAGCTTTCTTT. Its protein is CASSSRLGGEAFF.

This clone came up a few times. V is TRBV6-5 and J is TRBJ2-7; the match to TRBD1 covers 7 bases. Germline CDR1 reads MNHEY; CDR2 reads SVGAGI. This CDR3 has 14 residues. V trimming: 11 bases; J trimming: 2 bases; junction bases outside the gene matches: 12. The CDR3 region has the DNA TGTGCCTCCCGTCTGGGACAGCTTCCCTACGAGCAGTACTTC. Translation: CASRLGQLPYEQYF.

V is TRBV15 and J is TRBJ2-7; D is unresolved. CDR3 length equals 13 residues. CDR1 and CDR2 (germline): LNHNV, YYDKDF (reference sequence). The germline V and J ends were trimmed by 2 bases and 3 bases, with 8 bases remaining between them. CDR3 nucleotides: TGTGCCACCAGCAGAACAGAGTTCTACGAGCAGTACTTC. It yields the protein CATSRTEFYEQYF.

The chain employs TRBV5-1 and TRBJ1-4, with no clear D. Germline CDR1 reads SGHRS; CDR2 reads YFSETQ. This CDR3 has 13 residues. The ends were cut back, 3 bases at V and 4 bases at J, with 7 bases in the middle. CDR3 protein: CASSWAFNEKLFF. DNA of the CDR3: TGCGCCAGCAGCTGGGCCTTTAATGAAAAACTGTTTTTT.